This TCR beta chain was obtained from a study of cytomegalovirus exposure and HLA in healthy donors. This CDR3 has 15 residues. CDR1 ENHRY and CDR2 SYGVKD come from the germline V gene. V shed 2 bases and J 0 bases; nucleotides not matched to a gene: 3. In the PCR, 60 Vbeta and 13 Jbeta primers were used. Produced via immunoSEQ multiplex PCR; TCRdb's table is partial and in-frame only. Altogether more than 110,000 clones are present, 55% to 80% being singletons, with the ten largest covering around 15%. The chain employs TRBV10-3 and TRBJ1-1; 7 bases fit TRBD1. Source material: PBMCs. The receptor was derived from a human donor in good health. The CDR3 reads CAISEPTGLNTEAFF. CDR3 DNA: TGTGCCATCAGTGAGCCGACAGGGTTGAACACTGAAGCTTTCTTT.